This T cell receptor beta chain was observed in a study of blood T cell repertoires in COVID-19. Study-level background: Samples taken during acute and convalescent COVID-19 were collected in the United States, Italy and Spain. PBMCs, B-cell-depleted T cells, or T cells provided the cDNA or gDNA that made up the material.

Trimming took off 1 base at V and 5 bases at J, with 11 bases between the two ends. There are 14 residues in the CDR3. CDR1 is MNHNS, CDR2 SASEGT, per germline. Source study methods: Researchers report that nucleated cell counts were estimated from reference gene primer amplification. Here immunoSEQ multiplex PCR was the method, and the copy in TCRdb shows in-frame clones only, minus some. The V and J calls and clone size are taken from that table; D and trimming were inferred from the DNA. The table shows almost 50,000 clones, with 90% occurring only once. The chain carries TRBV6-1 and TRBJ2-5; weak D call: TRBD2 (6 bases). The sequencing sample was made of peripheral blood. The sequence was collected from a human donor in a cohort sampled during active COVID-19. CDR3 loop: CASSEGGGIETQYF. The CDR3 DNA sequence: TGTGCCAGCAGTGAAGGTGGAGGGATCGAGACCCAGTACTTC.